The clone carrying this TCR beta chain occurred a few times. In the authors' methods: Amplifying reference gene primers gave estimates of nucleated cell counts. Only in-frame clones appear in the TCRdb table, and some are missing; sequencing was by immunoSEQ multiplex PCR. The DNA was the basis for D and trimming; V, J and clone size are from that table. The sample has approximately 260,000 clones; around 91% are singletons. The CDR3 contains 15 residues. Trimming left V 0 bases short and J 4 bases short, with 12 bases between. Germline V gene sequence: CDR1 MNHEY, CDR2 SVGAGI. This entry comes from a study of blood T cell repertoires in COVID-19. The Seattle site enrolled patients during active infection and followed them longitudinally.

The TCR comes from a woman aged 55-69 years with COVID-19, enrolled during active disease. The chain combines TRBV6-5 with TRBJ1-2; unclear D gene. Sequencing used peripheral blood. For the CDR3, the DNA is TGTGCCAGCAGTTACTCATCGGGGATCACCTATGGCTACACCTTC. Translation: CASSYSSGITYGYTF.